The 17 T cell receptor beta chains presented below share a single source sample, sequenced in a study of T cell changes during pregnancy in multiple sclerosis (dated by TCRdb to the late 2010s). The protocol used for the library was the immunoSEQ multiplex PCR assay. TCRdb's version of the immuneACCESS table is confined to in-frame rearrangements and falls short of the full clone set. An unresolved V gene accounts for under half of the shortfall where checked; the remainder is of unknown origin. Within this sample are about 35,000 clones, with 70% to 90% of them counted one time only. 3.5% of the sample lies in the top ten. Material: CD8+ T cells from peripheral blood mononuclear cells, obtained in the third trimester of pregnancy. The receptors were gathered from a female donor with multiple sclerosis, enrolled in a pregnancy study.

This CDR3 reads CASSRSTGASTGELFF. CDR3 sequence (DNA): TGTGCCAGCAGCCGATCGACAGGGGCGAGCACCGGGGAGCTGTTTTTT. The chain combines TRBV7-6 with TRBJ2-2; 8 nucleotides align to TRBD1. The CDR3 consists of 16 residues. Trimming took 5 bases from V and 4 from J; bases not matched to a gene: 9. The germline V gene encodes CDR1 SGHVS and CDR2 FNYEAQ.

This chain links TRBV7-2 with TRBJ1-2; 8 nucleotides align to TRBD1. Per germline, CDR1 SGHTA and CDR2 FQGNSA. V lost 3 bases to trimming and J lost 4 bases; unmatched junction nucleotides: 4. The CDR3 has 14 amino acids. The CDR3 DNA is TGTGCCAGCAGCTTGGGACAGGCCGTCTATGGCTACACCTTC. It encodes CASSLGQAVYGYTF.

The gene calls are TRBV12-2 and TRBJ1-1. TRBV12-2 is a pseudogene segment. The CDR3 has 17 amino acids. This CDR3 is CASRLAAGPKVISEAFF. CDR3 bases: TGTGCAAGTCGCTTAGCGGCGGGACCTAAAGTAATATCTGAAGCTTTCTTT.

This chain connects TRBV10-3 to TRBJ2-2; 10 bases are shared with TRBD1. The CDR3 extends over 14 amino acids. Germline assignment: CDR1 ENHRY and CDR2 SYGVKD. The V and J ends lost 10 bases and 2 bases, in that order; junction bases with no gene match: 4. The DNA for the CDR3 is TGTGCCACCGGGACAGGGGAAAACACCGGGGAGCTGTTTTTT. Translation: CATGTGENTGELFF.

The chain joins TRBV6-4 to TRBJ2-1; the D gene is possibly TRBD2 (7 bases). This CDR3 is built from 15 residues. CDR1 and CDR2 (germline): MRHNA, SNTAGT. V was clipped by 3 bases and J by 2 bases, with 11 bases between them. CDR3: CASSEGGGAYNEQFF. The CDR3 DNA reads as TGTGCCAGCAGTGAGGGCGGGGGCGCCTACAATGAGCAGTTCTTC.

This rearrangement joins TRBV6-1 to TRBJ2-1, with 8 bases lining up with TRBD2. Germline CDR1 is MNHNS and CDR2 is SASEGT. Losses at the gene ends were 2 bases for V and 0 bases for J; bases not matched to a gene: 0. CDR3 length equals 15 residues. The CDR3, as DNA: TGTGCCAGCAGTGAACTAGCGGGCTCCTACAATGAGCAGTTCTTC. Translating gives CASSELAGSYNEQFF.

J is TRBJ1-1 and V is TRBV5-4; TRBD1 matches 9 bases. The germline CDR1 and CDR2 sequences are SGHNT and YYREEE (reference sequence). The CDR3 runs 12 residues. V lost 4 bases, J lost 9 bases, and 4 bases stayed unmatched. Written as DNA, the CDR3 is TGTGCCAGCAGCCCTGGGACAGGGCAAGCTTTCTTT. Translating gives CASSPGTGQAFF.

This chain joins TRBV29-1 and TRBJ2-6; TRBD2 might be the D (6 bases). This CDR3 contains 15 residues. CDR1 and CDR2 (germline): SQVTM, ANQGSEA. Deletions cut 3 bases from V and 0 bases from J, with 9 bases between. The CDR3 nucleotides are TGCAGCGTTGAGTACGGGGGCTCTGGGGCCAACGTCCTGACTTTC. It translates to CSVEYGGSGANVLTF.

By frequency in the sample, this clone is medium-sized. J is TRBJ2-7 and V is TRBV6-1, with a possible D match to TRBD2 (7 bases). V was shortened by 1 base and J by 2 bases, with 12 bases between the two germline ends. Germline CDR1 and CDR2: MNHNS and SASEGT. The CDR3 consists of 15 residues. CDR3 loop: CASSEDGGGPYEQYF. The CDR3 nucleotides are TGTGCCAGCAGTGAAGATGGGGGGGGGCCCTACGAGCAGTACTTC.

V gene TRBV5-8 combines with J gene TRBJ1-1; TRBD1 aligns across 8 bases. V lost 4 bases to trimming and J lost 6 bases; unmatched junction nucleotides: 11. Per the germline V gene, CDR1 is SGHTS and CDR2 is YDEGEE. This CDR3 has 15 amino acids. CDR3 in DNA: TGTGCCAGCAGCCACCCTGGACAGGGTAGCCCTGAAGCTTTCTTT. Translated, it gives CASSHPGQGSPEAFF.

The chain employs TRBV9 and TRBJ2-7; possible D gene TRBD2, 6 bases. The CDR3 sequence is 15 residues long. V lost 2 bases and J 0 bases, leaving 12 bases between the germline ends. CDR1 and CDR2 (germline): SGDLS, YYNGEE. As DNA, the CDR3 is TGTGCCAGCAGCGTCGCCGGGACTGCCTCCTACGAGCAGTACTTC. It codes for CASSVAGTASYEQYF.

Here the CDR3 reads CATQGGQAWYF. CDR3 nucleotide sequence: TGTGCCACCCAGGGTGGACAGGCCTGGTATTTT. J is TRBJ2-3 and V is TRBV6-6; 7 bases are shared with TRBD1. This CDR3 spans 11 amino acids. Germline loops: CDR1 MNHNY, CDR2 SVGAGI (reference sequence). V dropped 10 bases and J dropped 14; count of bases not matched to a gene: 12.

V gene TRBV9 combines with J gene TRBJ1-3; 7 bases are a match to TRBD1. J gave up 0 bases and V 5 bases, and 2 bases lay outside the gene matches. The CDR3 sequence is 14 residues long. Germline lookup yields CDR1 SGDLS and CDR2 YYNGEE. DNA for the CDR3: TGTGCCAGCAGTGACAGGGACTCTGGAAACACCATATATTTT. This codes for CASSDRDSGNTIYF.

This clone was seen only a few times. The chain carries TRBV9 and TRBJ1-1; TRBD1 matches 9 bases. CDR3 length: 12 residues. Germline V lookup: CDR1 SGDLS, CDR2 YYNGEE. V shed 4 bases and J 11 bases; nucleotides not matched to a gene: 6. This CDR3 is CASSLRQGEAFF. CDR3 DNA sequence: TGTGCCAGCAGCCTACGACAGGGGGAGGCTTTCTTT.

CDR3 region: CASSQDQEGSGNTIYF. The CDR3 coding sequence is TGTGCCAGCAGCCAAGATCAGGAAGGCTCTGGAAACACCATATATTTT. The chain employs TRBV4-2 and TRBJ1-3; D gene unclear. Trimming took 0 bases from V and 0 from J, leaving 9 bases between them. CDR1 and CDR2 (germline): LGHNA, YNFKEQ. This CDR3 is built from 16 residues.

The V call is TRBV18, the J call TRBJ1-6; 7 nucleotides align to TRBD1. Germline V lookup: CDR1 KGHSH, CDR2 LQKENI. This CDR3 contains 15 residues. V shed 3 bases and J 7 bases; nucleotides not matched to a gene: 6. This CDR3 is CASSPLTGQNSPLHF. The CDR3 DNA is TGTGCCAGCTCACCCTTGACAGGGCAAAATTCACCCCTCCACTTT.

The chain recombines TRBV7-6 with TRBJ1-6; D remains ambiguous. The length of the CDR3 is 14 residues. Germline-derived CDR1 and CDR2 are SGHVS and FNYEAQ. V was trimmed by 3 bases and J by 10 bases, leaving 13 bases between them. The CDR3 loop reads CASSLAGAGSPLHF. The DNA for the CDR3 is TGTGCCAGCAGCTTGGCCGGAGCGGGGTCACCCCTCCACTTT.